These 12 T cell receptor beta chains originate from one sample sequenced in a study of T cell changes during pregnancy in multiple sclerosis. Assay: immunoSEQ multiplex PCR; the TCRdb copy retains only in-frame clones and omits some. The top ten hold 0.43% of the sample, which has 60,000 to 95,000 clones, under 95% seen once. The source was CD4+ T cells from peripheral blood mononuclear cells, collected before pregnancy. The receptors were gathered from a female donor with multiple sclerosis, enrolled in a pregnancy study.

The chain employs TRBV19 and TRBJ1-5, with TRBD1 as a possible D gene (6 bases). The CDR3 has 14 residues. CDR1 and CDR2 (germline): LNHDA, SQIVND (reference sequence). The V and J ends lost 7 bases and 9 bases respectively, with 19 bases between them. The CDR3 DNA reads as TGTGCCAGTAAGGGAACAGGGCCCGGTCCGCCCCAGCATTTT. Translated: CASKGTGPGPPQHF.

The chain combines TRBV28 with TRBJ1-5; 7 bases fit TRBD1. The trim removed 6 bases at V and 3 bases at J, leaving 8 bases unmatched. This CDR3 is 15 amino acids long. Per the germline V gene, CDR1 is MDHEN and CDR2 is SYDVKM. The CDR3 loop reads CASRTNRGNNQPQHF. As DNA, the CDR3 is TGTGCCAGCAGGACCAACAGGGGAAACAATCAGCCCCAGCATTTT.

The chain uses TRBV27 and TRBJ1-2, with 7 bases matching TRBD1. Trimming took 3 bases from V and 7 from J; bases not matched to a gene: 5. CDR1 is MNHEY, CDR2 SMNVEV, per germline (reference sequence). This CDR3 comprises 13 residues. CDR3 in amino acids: CASSFKDRAGYTF. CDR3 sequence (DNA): TGTGCCAGCAGTTTTAAAGACAGGGCTGGCTACACCTTC.

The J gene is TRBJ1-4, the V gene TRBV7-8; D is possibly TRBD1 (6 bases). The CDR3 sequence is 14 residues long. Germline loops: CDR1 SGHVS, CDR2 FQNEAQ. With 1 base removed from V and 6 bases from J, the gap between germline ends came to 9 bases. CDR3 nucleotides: TGTGCCAGCAGCTTAGGTGGGGGCGATGAAAAACTGTTTTTT. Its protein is CASSLGGGDEKLFF.

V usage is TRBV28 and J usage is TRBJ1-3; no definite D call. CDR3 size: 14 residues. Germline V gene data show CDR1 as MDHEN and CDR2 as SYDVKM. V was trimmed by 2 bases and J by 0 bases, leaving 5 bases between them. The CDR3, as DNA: TGTGCCAGCAGTTTACAGGTCTCTGGAAACACCATATATTTT. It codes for CASSLQVSGNTIYF.

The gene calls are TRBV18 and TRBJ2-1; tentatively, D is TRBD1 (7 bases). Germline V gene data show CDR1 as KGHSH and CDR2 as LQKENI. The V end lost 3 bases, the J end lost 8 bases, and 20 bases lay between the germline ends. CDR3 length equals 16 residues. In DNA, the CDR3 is TGTGCCAGCTCACCTTCTCCTACAGGGGTAGCGGATGAGCAGTTCTTC. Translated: CASSPSPTGVADEQFF.

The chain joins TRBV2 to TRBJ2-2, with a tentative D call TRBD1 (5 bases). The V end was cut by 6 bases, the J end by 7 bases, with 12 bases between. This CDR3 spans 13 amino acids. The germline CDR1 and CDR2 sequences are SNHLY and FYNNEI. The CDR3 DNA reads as TGTGCCAGCAGCGCGCAGGGAATCGGGGAGCTGTTTTTT. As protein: CASSAQGIGELFF.

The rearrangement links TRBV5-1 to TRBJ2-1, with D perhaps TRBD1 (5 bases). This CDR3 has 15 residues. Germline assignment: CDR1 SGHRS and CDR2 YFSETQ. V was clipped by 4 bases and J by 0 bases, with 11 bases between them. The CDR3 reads CASSQNQGSYNEQFF. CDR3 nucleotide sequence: TGCGCCAGCAGCCAAAACCAGGGCTCCTACAATGAGCAGTTCTTC.

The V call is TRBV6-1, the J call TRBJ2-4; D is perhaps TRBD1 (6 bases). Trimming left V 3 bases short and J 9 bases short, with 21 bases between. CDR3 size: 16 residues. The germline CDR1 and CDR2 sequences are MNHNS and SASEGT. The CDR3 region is CASSEPPGHRSGIQYF. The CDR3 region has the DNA TGTGCCAGCAGTGAGCCCCCGGGACACCGATCAGGCATTCAGTACTTC.

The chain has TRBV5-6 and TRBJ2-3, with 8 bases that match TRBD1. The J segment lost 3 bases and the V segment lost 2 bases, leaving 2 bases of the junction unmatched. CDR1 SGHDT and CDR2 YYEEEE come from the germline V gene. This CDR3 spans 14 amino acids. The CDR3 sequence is CASSFTGGTDTQYF. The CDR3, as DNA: TGTGCCAGCAGCTTTACAGGGGGGACAGATACGCAGTATTTT.

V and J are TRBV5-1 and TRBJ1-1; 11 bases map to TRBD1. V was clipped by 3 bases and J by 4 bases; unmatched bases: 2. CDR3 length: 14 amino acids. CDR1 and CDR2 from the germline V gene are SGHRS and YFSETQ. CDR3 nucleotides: TGCGCCAGCAGCTCCGGGACAGGGGGCACTGAAGCTTTCTTT. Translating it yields CASSSGTGGTEAFF.

CDR3 DNA: TGTGCCAGCAGGCTGACAGGGAACTCCTACGAGCAGTACTTC. Its translation: CASRLTGNSYEQYF. The rearrangement links TRBV6-1 to TRBJ2-7; 7 nucleotides match TRBD1. The germline gives CDR1 MNHNS, CDR2 SASEGT. CDR3 size: 14 residues. Trimming cost V 6 bases and J 0 bases; bases outside gene matches: 5.